The 8 T cell receptor beta chains below were found in one sample sequenced in a study of T cell repertoires in cytomegalovirus infection (dated by TCRdb to between 2019 and 2020). The sample was run on an Illumina HiSeq 1500. TCRdb reprocessing: public reads trimmed at Q25 with fastp, clones called with MiXCR, in-frame beta chains kept. Each entry merges the rows of one CDR3 protein and shows their most common DNA and genes. In all, the sample holds about 300,000 distinct CDR3 sequences, and 9.6% of those were seen once. Around 2.6% of the sample rests with the top ten. Sequencing was carried out using PBMCs. All receptors derive from a human donor in good health (CMV status not recorded). Some clones in this sample may be carry-over from other donors' samples.

This clonotype was detected a few times. The chain links TRBV28 to TRBJ2-2; D ambiguous. Germline assignment: CDR1 MDHEN and CDR2 SYDVKM. CDR3 size: 14 residues. Trimming removed 3 bases from V and 2 bases from J, with 7 bases in between. The CDR3: CASSFQSNTGELFF. The CDR3 nucleotides are TGTGCCAGCAGTTTCCAGTCCAACACCGGGGAGCTGTTTTTT.

Ten or more counts support this clonotype. The rearrangement links TRBV27 to TRBJ2-1, with TRBD1 matching 8 bases. The CDR3 is 16 amino acids. V lost 5 bases to trimming and J lost 4 bases; unmatched junction nucleotides: 10. Germline V gene data show CDR1 as MNHEY and CDR2 as SMNVEV (reference sequence). The CDR3 DNA reads as TGTGCCAGCAGTCAGCAGGGGGCAATGGGTTACAATGAGCAGTTCTTC. Residues: CASSQQGAMGYNEQFF.

This clonotype was found many times. V is TRBV12-3 or TRBV12-4 and J is TRBJ2-2, with 9 bases that match TRBD1. With V trimmed by 0 bases and J by 7 bases, 3 bases remained unmatched. This CDR3 spans 15 amino acids. CDR3 coding DNA: TGTGCCAGCAGTTTAGCGGACAGGGGCGGCGGGGAGCTGTTTTTT. It encodes CASSLADRGGGELFF.

This clonotype was observed at least ten times. The chain has TRBV11-2 and TRBJ2-1, with 9 bases identical to TRBD2. The CDR3 has 15 residues. Looked up from germline, CDR1 is SGHAT and CDR2 is FQNNGV. The V and J ends lost 5 bases and 4 bases, in that order; junction bases with no gene match: 6. CDR3 in amino acids: CASSQSGGPYNEQFF. As DNA, the CDR3 is TGTGCCAGCAGCCAAAGCGGGGGGCCTTACAATGAGCAGTTCTTC.

This clonotype occurred a few times. The chain joins TRBV29-1 to TRBJ1-1, with D perhaps TRBD1 (6 bases). The CDR3 is 12 amino acids. V gave up 5 bases and J gave up 1 base, with 8 bases separating them. Germline CDR1 and CDR2: SQVTM and ANQGSEA. CDR3 in DNA: TGCAGCGTTCAACAGGGGAACACTGAAGCTTTCTTT. It yields the protein CSVQQGNTEAFF.

Ten or more counts support this clonotype. This chain uses TRBV5-5 with TRBJ2-2; 11 bases line up with TRBD2. CDR3 length: 16 residues. V lost 4 bases to trimming and J lost 5 bases; unmatched junction nucleotides: 7. The germline V gene encodes CDR1 SGHKS and CDR2 YYEKEE (reference sequence). CDR3 DNA sequence: TGTGCCAGCAGCATTCGACTAGCGGGGCGGACCGGGGAGCTGTTTTTT. This gives the protein CASSIRLAGRTGELFF.

At least ten counts were recorded for this clonotype. The rearrangement links TRBV7-2 to TRBJ1-5; D not certain. CDR1 and CDR2 from the germline V gene are SGHTA and FQGNSA. V lost 5 bases to trimming and J lost 5 bases, with 10 bases between them. This CDR3 is built from 13 residues. The CDR3 loop reads CASSPGIHQPQHF. CDR3 sequence (DNA): TGTGCCAGCAGCCCAGGCATCCATCAGCCCCAGCATTTT.

The CDR3 spells CASSPGGPQHF. The CDR3 bases are TGTGCCAGCAGCCCAGGGGGGCCCCAGCATTTT. V is TRBV5-8 and J is TRBJ1-5; 7 nucleotides match TRBD1. This CDR3 region has 11 residues. Trimming cost V 4 bases and J 9 bases; bases outside gene matches: 1. Germline-derived CDR1 and CDR2 are SGHTS and YDEGEE.